The present entry profiles one TCR beta chain with its context. Its specificity is unknown. Production of TCR cDNA was by 5'RACE template switching, which also added a universal primer site and UMIs. TCRdb fed the 5' RACE reads into MiXCR, producing one record per CDR3 protein. The sample has 500,000 to 650,000 distinct CDR3 sequences, roughly an eighth seen once. The data derive from a study of T cells after yellow fever vaccination. Study conclusions and caveats: Relatively few clonotypes were ones that appeared in both CD4 and CD8 compartments. Though weaker, the secondary response peaked faster, on day 5 versus 15. Reappearance after the booster was observed for most primary-vaccination clones (roughly 96% CD4, over 70% CD8).

The ends were cut back, 5 bases at V and 5 bases at J, with 18 bases in the middle. Per germline, CDR1 MGHRA and CDR2 YSYEKL. This CDR3 has 15 residues. This clonotype was obtained from a man aged 25-45 years who received the YFV17D yellow fever vaccine. This specimen consisted of PBMCs, obtained on the day of the yellow fever booster vaccination. This chain connects TRBV4-1 to TRBJ2-5; tentatively, D is TRBD1 or TRBD2 (5 bases each). CDR3 region: CASSKPGPQRETQYF. In DNA form, the CDR3 reads TGCGCCAGCAGCAAACCGGGACCCCAGCGGGAGACCCAGTACTTC.